These T cell receptor beta chains were read from a single sample in a study of beta chain features in type 1 diabetes. The method was immunoSEQ multiplex PCR; TCRdb's version includes in-frame clones alone and lacks a portion of them. Of approximately 27,000 clones listed, about 52% are singletons. Sequencing was carried out using stem cell memory CD4+ T cells from blood. The receptors come from a man younger than 40 with type 1 diabetes. The CDR3 runs from the conserved cysteine through the conserved F or W. The D gene is left open where the match is weak. Only part of the rows carry a size: once, few, many, or a class if the clone is expanded.

abundance,d_gene,j_gene,v_gene,CDR3aa
-,TRBD1,TRBJ2-7,TRBV5-1,CASSPQGAEQYF
-,-,TRBJ2-6,TRBV7-9,CASSPPGDAYSGANVLTF
few,TRBD2,TRBJ2-1,TRBV7-2,CASSFQRGGRNEQFF
-,-,TRBJ1-4,TRBV9,CASSNIGGAPNEKLFF
few,TRBD2,TRBJ2-7,TRBV9,CASSVGLAGTYEQYF
once,TRBD2,TRBJ2-7,TRBV6-5,CASSYLSGTRVVEQYF
-,-,TRBJ2-7,TRBV10-3,CAISESGGLSSYEQYF
-,TRBD1,TRBJ1-1,TRBV7-9,CASSESGTVNTEAFF
-,-,TRBJ1-2,TRBV25-1,CASSGPGLHYGYTF
-,-,TRBJ2-5,TRBV29-1,CSVARSGGETQYF
-,TRBD1,TRBJ2-2,TRBV9,CASSERDRAGELFF
-,-,TRBJ1-4,TRBV2,CASSGQFNEKLFF
few,-,TRBJ1-1,TRBV19,CASSEQTNTEAFF
-,-,TRBJ2-1,TRBV6-1,CASSDPLHEQFF
-,-,TRBJ2-2,TRBV7-2,CASSFPIGELFF
-,-,TRBJ2-3,TRBV5-1,CASSLDPGGGTQYF
-,-,TRBJ2-2,TRBV7-9,CASSPEDGELFF
-,TRBD2,TRBJ2-1,TRBV9,CASSPRQSGGAVNEQFF
once,-,TRBJ2-7,TRBV7-9,CASSLTTGWSYEQYF
few,-,TRBJ2-7,TRBV5-1,CASSSRSSSYEQYF
-,TRBD1,TRBJ1-1,TRBV6-1,CASSKDRASNTEAFF
few,-,TRBJ2-1,TRBV5-1,CASSLEFVRGPQEQFF